The 30 T cell receptor beta chains below come from one sample, sequenced in a study of beta chain features in type 1 diabetes. Points from the study as a whole: TCRB CDR3s were moderately but significantly shorter in Type 1 diabetes patients in all four CD4+ subsets.

Their antigens are not known. Of the isolated RNA, all was reverse transcribed, and so the sequenced material was expressed TCRB transcripts. Repertoires were generated with immunoSEQ multiplex PCR, while TCRdb's copy carries only in-frame clones and drops some. The table shows under 300,000 clones, with about 15% occurring only once. The sample consisted of naive CD4+ T cells from blood. Receptor source: a man aged 25-40 years with type 1 diabetes.

This chain links TRBV11-2 with TRBJ2-5; tentatively, D is TRBD1 (6 bases). CDR1 and CDR2 from the germline V gene are SGHAT and FQNNGV. The CDR3 covers 14 residues. Trimming stripped 6 bases from V and 2 bases from J, with 13 bases between. This CDR3 reads CASSTGTIQETQYF. The CDR3 coding sequence is TGTGCCAGCAGTACCGGGACAATACAAGAGACCCAGTACTTC.

This rearrangement joins TRBV5-1 to TRBJ1-1; D call uncertain. CDR3 length equals 14 residues. The germline V and J ends were trimmed by 0 bases and 0 bases, with 6 bases remaining between them. The V gene's germline CDR1 is SGHRS and CDR2 YFSETQ. CDR3: CASSLERMNTEAFF. Here the CDR3 DNA reads TGCGCCAGCAGCTTGGAGAGGATGAACACTGAAGCTTTCTTT.

On this clone itself: The identical CDR3 is also encoded by other nucleotide sequences in the sample. V and J are TRBV5-4 and TRBJ2-3, with 7 bases matching TRBD1. Germline loops: CDR1 SGHNT, CDR2 YYREEE (reference sequence). J gave up 0 bases and V 5 bases, and 3 bases lay outside the gene matches. This CDR3 is built from 14 residues. The CDR3 DNA follows: TGTGCCAGCAGTTCACAGGGGAGCACAGATACGCAGTATTTT. This gives the protein CASSSQGSTDTQYF.

This clone was recorded a few times. The rearrangement links TRBV2 to TRBJ1-2; 9 nucleotides match TRBD1. CDR3 length: 17 residues. The ends lost 5 bases at V and 2 bases at J; junction bases unmatched: 12. From germline, CDR1 is SNHLY and CDR2 FYNNEI. The CDR3 loop is CASSNTRGTGRNYGYTF. CDR3 nucleotide sequence: TGTGCCAGCAGTAACACTCGGGGGACAGGGAGGAACTATGGCTACACCTTC.

The rearrangement links TRBV19 to TRBJ2-2, with a possible D match to TRBD1 (6 bases). The CDR3 is made up of 15 amino acids. V was clipped by 9 bases and J by 1 base, with 15 bases between them. Germline V gives CDR1 LNHDA, CDR2 SQIVND (reference sequence). The CDR3 region is CASMPGHMNTGELFF. The CDR3 DNA reads as TGTGCCAGCATGCCGGGACATATGAACACCGGGGAGCTGTTTTTT. The whole variable domain, filled in from reference TRBV19 and TRBJ2-2, reads DGGITQSPKYLFRKEGQNVTLSCEQNLNHDAMYWYRQDPGQGLRLIYYSQIVNDFQKGDIAEGYSVSREKKESFPLTVTSAQKNPTAFYLCASMPGHMNTGELFFGEGSRLTVL.

About this clone itself: The junction and the germline gene differ at one end; a read error may be behind it. The rearrangement joins TRBV2 to TRBJ1-4; D remains ambiguous. This CDR3 spans 14 amino acids. CDR1 is SNHLY and CDR2 is FYNNEI in the germline V gene. CDR3 amino acids: CATTRSGTYEKLFF. The CDR3 nucleotides are TGTGCCACCACTCGGTCGGGAACTTATGAAAAACTGTTTTTT.

J is TRBJ1-2 and V is TRBV6-1, with a possible D match to TRBD1 (5 bases). The CDR3 runs to 14 residues. The V end was cut by 5 bases, the J end by 6 bases, with 16 bases between. CDR1 and CDR2 (germline): MNHNS, SASEGT. The CDR3: CASSRDSPGNGYTF. The CDR3, as DNA: TGTGCCAGCAGTCGGGACTCCCCGGGGAATGGCTACACCTTC.

The chain couples TRBV2 to TRBJ1-1; 8 bases line up with TRBD1. The CDR3 spans 13 residues. In germline, CDR1 is SNHLY, CDR2 FYNNEI. Trimming cost V 5 bases and J 4 bases; bases outside gene matches: 3. In nucleotides, the CDR3 is TGTGCCAGCAGTAGCAGGGGGCCCACTGAAGCTTTCTTT. This sequence encodes CASSSRGPTEAFF.

This clone showed up just a few times. CDR3 in DNA: TGTGCCAGCAGCGTAGATCCGGGGACTGGAAACACCATATATTTT. Translating gives CASSVDPGTGNTIYF. The gene calls are TRBV9 and TRBJ1-3; D is unresolved. This CDR3 region has 15 residues. The germline gives CDR1 SGDLS, CDR2 YYNGEE. V was trimmed by 0 bases and J by 2 bases, leaving 9 bases between them.

The chain links TRBV6-6 to TRBJ2-3, with TRBD1 identical over 7 bases. Germline values: CDR1 MNHNY, CDR2 SVGAGI (reference sequence). The CDR3 covers 16 residues. The trim removed 2 bases at V and 2 bases at J, leaving 7 bases unmatched. The CDR3 DNA follows: TGTGCCAGCAGTTACGGGGACAGAATATCCACAGATACGCAGTATTTT. It codes for CASSYGDRISTDTQYF.

In its sample, this clone was seen a few times. The junction shows a germline mismatch at one end, possibly a read error. The chain combines TRBV10-3 with TRBJ1-2, with D tentatively TRBD1 (6 bases). Germline V gives CDR1 ENHRY, CDR2 SYGVKD. CDR3 length: 11 residues. The DNA of the CDR3 is TGTGCCATCAGAGCTTCCGGGACACCCTTCTTC. Translation gives CAIRASGTPFF.

Note on this clone: Other DNA sequences in the same sample also yield this CDR3. The chain is built from TRBV11-3 and TRBJ2-5; TRBD2 matches 11 bases. CDR3 length: 13 amino acids. V dropped 5 bases and J dropped 7; count of bases not matched to a gene: 3. The germline gives CDR1 SGHNT, CDR2 YENEEA. The CDR3 spells CASSPGLAGTQYF. In DNA form, the CDR3 reads TGTGCCAGCAGCCCTGGACTAGCGGGGACCCAGTACTTC. Filled out from reference TRBV11-3 and TRBJ2-5, the complete variable domain reads EAGVVQSPRYKIIEKKQPVAFWCNPISGHNTLYWYLQNLGQGPELLIRYENEEAVDDSQLPKDRFSAERLKGVDSTLKIQPAELGDSAVYLCASSPGLAGTQYFGPGTRLLVL.

A few counts support this clone. J is TRBJ2-2 and V is TRBV7-9, with a possible D match to TRBD2 (5 bases). V was trimmed by 10 bases and J by 4 bases, leaving 13 bases between them. The CDR3 has 13 residues. Germline V CDR1 and CDR2: SEHNR, FQNEAQ (reference sequence). CDR3 coding DNA: TGTGCCACCCCCCCTGCGGGCACCGGGGAGCTGTTTTTT. This sequence encodes CATPPAGTGELFF.

J is TRBJ2-1 and V is TRBV30, with no clear D. V was clipped by 4 bases and J by 5 bases, with 9 bases between them. The CDR3 runs 12 residues. The germline CDR1 and CDR2 sequences are GTSNPN and SVGIG (reference sequence). CDR3 loop: CAWTRVNNEQFF. In DNA form, the CDR3 reads TGTGCCTGGACCCGGGTCAACAATGAGCAGTTCTTC.

The chain recombines TRBV18 with TRBJ2-2; possible D gene TRBD1, 5 bases. This CDR3 has 16 residues. Trimming removed 3 bases from V and 5 bases from J, with 16 bases in between. The germline V gene encodes CDR1 KGHSH and CDR2 LQKENI. CDR3 amino acids: CASSPWSKGNTGELFF. Here the CDR3 DNA reads TGTGCCAGCTCACCGTGGTCCAAGGGGAATACCGGGGAGCTGTTTTTT.

This rearrangement joins TRBV2 to TRBJ2-3, with unresolved D. CDR1 is SNHLY, CDR2 FYNNEI, per germline. This CDR3 spans 12 amino acids. V lost 5 bases and J 4 bases, leaving 7 bases between the germline ends. This CDR3 is CASSLVADTQYF. The CDR3 region has the DNA TGTGCCAGCAGTTTAGTAGCAGATACGCAGTATTTT.

The V call is TRBV5-1, the J call TRBJ2-7, with D perhaps matching TRBD1 (6 bases). This CDR3 is built from 13 residues. CDR1 is SGHRS and CDR2 is YFSETQ in the germline V gene. V was pared by 1 base and J by 3 bases, with 8 bases between. CDR3 region: CASSLPGVYEQYF. The CDR3 region has the DNA TGCGCCAGCAGCTTGCCAGGGGTCTACGAGCAGTACTTC.

This sequence joins TRBV29-1 and TRBJ1-5; weak D call: TRBD1 (5 bases). This CDR3 contains 14 residues. Looked up from germline, CDR1 is SQVTM and CDR2 is ANQGSEA. V was pared by 6 bases and J by 3 bases, with 15 bases between. CDR3 in amino acids: CSVGGDGLNQPQHF. DNA for the CDR3: TGCAGCGTCGGGGGGGACGGCCTCAATCAGCCCCAGCATTTT.

This clone has a handful of counts. The chain has TRBV29-1 and TRBJ2-7, with 7 bases matching TRBD2. The germline V gene encodes CDR1 SQVTM and CDR2 ANQGSEA. With 7 bases clipped from V and 3 bases from J, the junction kept 12 bases outside the gene matches. The CDR3 contains 14 residues. CDR3 region: CSARGERGNYEQYF. The CDR3 DNA sequence: TGCAGCGCCCGCGGGGAGCGGGGAAACTACGAGCAGTACTTC.

In the case of this clone: At the DNA level, this CDR3 is encoded by other sequences in the same sample as well. The rearrangement joins TRBV5-4 to TRBJ2-2, with 7 nucleotides matching TRBD2. V lost 2 bases to trimming and J lost 0 bases; unmatched junction nucleotides: 1. Per the germline V gene, CDR1 is SGHNT and CDR2 is YYREEE (reference sequence). The CDR3 loop spans 15 amino acids. The chain's CDR3 is CASSLGLANTGELFF. CDR3 sequence (DNA): TGTGCCAGCAGCTTAGGACTAGCGAACACCGGGGAGCTGTTTTTT.

The J gene is TRBJ1-1, the V gene TRBV30; D uncertain. The CDR3 has 15 amino acids. Between the trimmed V and J ends, which lost 5 bases and 0 bases, there was a span of 16 bases. In germline, CDR1 is GTSNPN, CDR2 SVGIG (reference sequence). CDR3 DNA: TGTGCCTGGGGTCTCTCGAGGGCCTTGAACACTGAAGCTTTCTTT. It is translated as CAWGLSRALNTEAFF.

The chain has TRBV30 and TRBJ1-1, with TRBD1 matching over 9 bases. CDR3 length: 13 residues. V trimming: 8 bases; J trimming: 0 bases; junction bases outside the gene matches: 4. The germline gives CDR1 GTSNPN, CDR2 SVGIG (reference sequence). The CDR3 nucleotides read TGTGCCAGCGGACAGGGGATGAACACTGAAGCTTTCTTT. This gives the protein CASGQGMNTEAFF. The whole variable domain, filled in from reference TRBV30 and TRBJ1-1, reads SQTIHQWPATLVQPVGSPLSLECTVEGTSNPNLYWYRQAAGRGLQLLFYSVGIGQISSEVPQNLSASRPQDRQFILSSKKLLLSDSGFYLCASGQGMNTEAFFGQGTRLTVV.

V is TRBV13 and J is TRBJ1-6, with D uncertain. This CDR3 is built from 13 residues. The V end lost 5 bases, the J end lost 8 bases, and 10 bases lay between the germline ends. In germline, CDR1 is PRHDT, CDR2 FYEKMQ (reference sequence). CDR3 loop: CASSRQLDSPLHF. In DNA form, the CDR3 reads TGTGCCAGCAGCAGACAACTGGATTCACCCCTCCACTTT.

The rearrangement links TRBV2 to TRBJ2-1, with D perhaps TRBD2 (5 bases). The CDR3 extends over 12 amino acids. V was pared by 6 bases and J by 6 bases, with 9 bases between. Per the germline V gene, CDR1 is SNHLY and CDR2 is FYNNEI. This CDR3 is CASRSRGNEQFF. The CDR3 DNA reads TGTGCCAGCAGGTCCCGGGGCAATGAGCAGTTCTTC.

The chain uses TRBV5-4 and TRBJ2-7; D gene uncertain. In germline, CDR1 is SGHNT, CDR2 YYREEE (reference sequence). This CDR3 region has 11 residues. Trimming shortened V by 3 bases and J by 1 base, and 2 bases separated the two germline ends. CDR3 sequence (DNA): TGTGCCAGCAGCTCATCCTACGAGCAGTACTTC. Translated: CASSSSYEQYF.

This chain links TRBV7-9 with TRBJ2-1; 14 bases align to TRBD2. Germline V CDR1 and CDR2: SEHNR, FQNEAQ (reference sequence). The CDR3 spans 17 residues. V lost 11 bases, J lost 7 bases, and 16 bases stayed unmatched. DNA of the CDR3: TGTGCCTACAGAGATGCTTCCGGGACTAGCGGGAGTAATGAGCAGTTCTTC. Amino acids: CAYRDASGTSGSNEQFF.

This clone was recorded a few times. The chain uses TRBV9 and TRBJ2-1; 8 nucleotides align to TRBD2. From germline, CDR1 is SGDLS and CDR2 YYNGEE. CDR3 length equals 16 residues. V dropped 0 bases and J dropped 6; count of bases not matched to a gene: 8. CDR3 sequence reads: CASSVAGTSLVNEQFF. DNA for the CDR3: TGTGCCAGCAGCGTAGCAGGGACTAGTCTAGTCAATGAGCAGTTCTTC.

The chain recombines TRBV6-5 with TRBJ1-4; D remains ambiguous. Germline V gives CDR1 MNHEY, CDR2 SVGAGI. V dropped 0 bases and J dropped 5 bases, with 7 bases sitting between them. This CDR3 has 14 amino acids. CDR3 sequence: CASSYSAGNEKLFF. DNA of the CDR3: TGTGCCAGCAGTTACTCTGCCGGGAATGAAAAACTGTTTTTT.

The chain employs TRBV18 and TRBJ1-1; 7 nucleotides match TRBD1. CDR1 and CDR2 (germline): KGHSH, LQKENI. CDR3 length: 13 residues. With V trimmed by 5 bases and J by 6 bases, 6 bases remained unmatched. DNA of the CDR3: TGTGCCAGCTCATACCCGGGACAGTCTGAAGCTTTCTTT. Translated, it gives CASSYPGQSEAFF. Together with reference TRBV18 and TRBJ1-1, the CDR3 gives the full variable domain: NAGVMQNPRHLVRRRGQEARLRCSPMKGHSHVYWYRQLPEEGLKFMVYLQKENIIDESGMPKERFSAEFPKEGPSILRIQQVVRGDSAAYFCASSYPGQSEAFFGQGTRLTVV.

The V gene is TRBV19, the J gene TRBJ2-5; a possible D gene is TRBD2 (5 bases). The CDR3 sequence is 13 residues long. V was clipped by 2 bases and J by 5 bases, with 9 bases between them. The V gene's germline CDR1 is LNHDA and CDR2 SQIVND (reference sequence). CDR3: CASSINSGETQYF. The DNA of the CDR3 is TGTGCCAGTAGTATAAATTCGGGGGAGACCCAGTACTTC.